This passage covers 4 T cell receptor beta chains from one sample sequenced in a study of T-cell memory formation after mild COVID-19. Each CDR3 protein is one row after TCRdb ran MiXCR on the 5' RACE reads. The table has 550,000 to 700,000 distinct CDR3 sequences, roughly 17% seen once. The sample comprised PBMCs or a T cell subset sorted from them (not recorded which). Receptor source: an adult woman who had mild COVID-19 (a few samples of this study predate the infection). Cell type and time point are not known.

The sample holds a few counts of this clonotype. CDR3 protein: CASRPGLGVDTQYF. The DNA of the CDR3 is TGTGCCAGCAGGCCGGGACTAGGGGTAGATACGCAGTATTTT. The chain recombines TRBV7-9 with TRBJ2-3; TRBD2 matches 8 bases. With 6 bases clipped from V and 5 bases from J, the junction kept 7 bases outside the gene matches. The CDR3 has 14 residues. In germline, CDR1 is SEHNR, CDR2 FQNEAQ (reference sequence).

This sequence joins TRBV7-8 and TRBJ2-3; either TRBD1 or TRBD2 may supply D (5 bases each). This CDR3 comprises 14 residues. Germline V gives CDR1 SGHVS, CDR2 FQNEAQ. V was clipped by 4 bases and J by 6 bases, with 14 bases between them. Written as DNA, the CDR3 is TGTGCCAGCAGCTCCCGGGACCCGGGGGATACGCAGTATTTT. Its protein product is CASSSRDPGDTQYF.

In its sample, this clonotype was seen a few times. The chain carries TRBV4-2 and TRBJ2-1; 8 positions match TRBD2. The CDR3 runs to 16 residues. The germline CDR1 and CDR2 sequences are LGHNA and YNFKEQ. The trim removed 4 bases at V and 5 bases at J, leaving 10 bases unmatched. The DNA for the CDR3 is TGTGCCAGCAGCCCACCCTCCGGGACTAGTCACAATGAGCAGTTCTTC. Residues: CASSPPSGTSHNEQFF.

The V gene is TRBV12-3 or TRBV12-4, the J gene TRBJ2-3; D uncertain. Trimming left V 11 bases short and J 0 bases short, with 9 bases between. The CDR3 is made up of 12 amino acids. The CDR3, as DNA: TGTGCCGGGTCGAGTAGCACAGATACGCAGTATTTT. The encoded protein is CAGSSSTDTQYF.